This record concerns one T cell receptor beta chain sequence. This clone appeared once. What this receptor recognizes is not known. Per-nucleotide qualities are absent, and no much larger clonotype sits a single base away. The sample's time point label is to be understood as: about 28 days (+/-7) after the second vaccine dose. AZD1222 recipients whose second dose came at about 4 weeks and those whose second dose came at about 12 weeks were combined into one group, since spike-specific TCR depth and breadth did not differ between the two schedules. The vaccinee samples were drawn from two UK trials, COV001 and COV002, one of which was a single-blind randomized controlled phase 2/3 trial testing AZD1222 (ChAdOx1 nCoV-19) in healthy adults. Trial participant PBMC samples were collected at day 0 and day 28 after the second dose for TCRbeta chain sequencing. Sequences GTSNPN (CDR1) and SVGIG (CDR2) are obtained from the germline V gene (reference sequence). The CDR3 has 14 amino acids, counting the end cysteine and phenylalanine. Only the CDR3 portion is preserved as DNA: 42 bases, with reading frame beginning at the first base. V trim: 7 bases; J trim: 6 bases; unmatched bases: 7.

The record originates from a study of T cell responses to AZD1222 COVID-19 vaccine listed by TCRdb under 2021. In terms of the full investigation: A total of 230 to 250 trial participants underwent TCR sequencing, of whom nearly 210 received two doses of AZD1222 and some 25 received two doses of the MenACWY control vaccine. Enrollment into the trials was organized by age into subgroups of 18-55, 56-69 and 70-plus years, and those subgroups contained roughly 150, 30 and 60 TCR-sequenced participants, respectively. Findings and caveats that apply to the study as a whole: Nearly half of unique spike-specific TCRs reportedly recognized epitopes outside regions mutated in the B.1.351 and B.1.1.7 variants. Because no day 14 peak-response samples were available, repertoires were characterized only after the peak T cell response. After two AZD1222 doses, both the breadth and the depth of spike-specific TCRs were significantly higher than at day 0 and than in MenACWY recipients. Participants were mostly white British and included more females than males, and it was suggested by the authors that clonal diversity may have been underestimated. CD4 TCRs associated with the vaccine covered the entire spike protein, and the dominant responses were in regions 160-218 and 743-854. The 56-69-year group was small, and its depth increase did not reach significance, likely because of low power. Conclusions about previously exposed vaccinees are limited because only a handful of AZD1222 recipients were SARS-CoV-2 seropositive at baseline.

The CDR3 regions of human TCRbeta chains were analyzed by immunosequencing. The source study handled its data this way. TCRs in the repertoires were compared against a reference library of SARS-CoV-2-specific TCRs that had been generated with the MIRA antigen-specificity platform. Breadth was defined as the fraction of unique TCRs that were SARS-CoV-2-associated, and depth was defined as the fraction of total T cells that were SARS-CoV-2-associated. Using the MIRA data, each spike-specific TCR was assigned both to the spike region to which the TCR was reactive and to a CD4 or CD8 class. Log10-transformed breadth and depth values were compared by one-way ANOVA with Sidak's multiple comparisons tests. The table comes from immuneACCESS by way of TCRdb, which keeps in-frame sequences with V and J called. Part of the clones is missing from these tables; in studies checked, under half for an unresolved V gene and the rest for unknown reasons. For V, J and clone size, that table is used; D and trimming come from the DNA. The sample records 180,000 or so clones, roughly 90% of which are singletons. The ten largest make up 1.5% to 2% of the sample.

This clonotype was obtained from an adult who received the AZD1222 COVID-19 vaccine. The chain couples TRBV30 to TRBJ1-6; TRBD1 matches 9 bases in the middle. The sequencing here drew on peripheral blood, taken 28 days after the second AZD1222 dose. The base sequence is TGTGCCTCGCAAACGACAGGGGGTAATTCACCCCTCCACTTT. Its amino acids are CASQTTGGNSPLHF.